This TCR beta chain stems from a study of post-analysis software for immune sequencing data. Study outcomes and limitations: Samples prepared in the same batch strongly co-clustered by F measure. Controls significantly exceeded multiple sclerosis patients in normalized Chao1 diversity. A handful of TRBV segments were significantly more frequent in patients than in controls. TRBV5-6, TRBV5-1 and TRBV20-1 were among these segments.

Unique molecular identifiers were present in the TCR beta cDNA libraries. T cells, roughly 0.9 to 11 million of them, yielded some 510,000 cDNA molecules. MiXCR was run by TCRdb on the PCR reads, yielding one entry per CDR3 protein. The table has around 250,000 distinct CDR3 sequences, just over 35% seen once. The V end was cut by 0 bases, the J end by 0 bases, with 7 bases between. Per the germline V gene, CDR1 is SGHDN and CDR2 is FVKESK. The CDR3 runs 15 residues. This clonotype showed up just a few times. Its specificity is not known. Sequenced material: blood. The clonotype comes from a girl aged 5-17 years with multiple sclerosis. J is TRBJ2-3 and V is TRBV14; D not certain. As DNA, the CDR3 is TGTGCCAGCAGCCAAGATTATCCGAGCACAGATACGCAGTATTTT. This sequence encodes CASSQDYPSTDTQYF. Using reference TRBV14 and TRBJ2-3 for the parts outside the CDR3, the full variable domain is EAGVTQFPSHSVIEKGQTVTLRCDPISGHDNLYWYRRVMGKEIKFLLHFVKESKQDESGMPNNRFLAERTGGTYSTLKVQPAELEDSGVYFCASSQDYPSTDTQYFGPGTRLTVL.